The text below deals with one T cell receptor beta chain. Its antigen is unknown. Base qualities are not recorded, but no much larger clone differs from it by a single base. The library came from the immunoSEQ multiplex PCR assay. Entries here come from immuneACCESS through TCRdb and include only in-frame sequences with V and J called. Some clones fail to appear in such tables; in the studies checked, an unresolved V gene covers under half of the shortfall, and the cause of the remainder is unknown. Here the sample has 150,000 to 200,000 clones; around 90% occur a single time. The top ten constitute 1.4% of the sample. This entry comes from a study of control samples from healthy donors and cancer patients (dated by TCRdb to the early 2020s). V loses 0 bases at its end and J loses 4 bases; junction bases beyond the gene matches: 0. Via the germline V gene (reference sequence), CDR1 is MNHEY and CDR2 SMNVEV. Spanning cysteine to phenylalanine, the CDR3 consists of 15 amino acids. The DNA shown is the 45-base CDR3, in frame from base 1.

Source material: blood. This chain is built from TRBV27 and TRBJ1-4; TRBD1 aligns with 9 central bases. The clonotype originates from a young man in good health. Here the CDR3 is given as CASSLSGQGNEKLFF. Read as DNA, the sequence is TGTGCCAGCAGTTTATCGGGACAGGGTAATGAAAAACTGTTTTTT.